Sequencing of this T cell receptor beta chain was carried out in a study of regulatory T cells in long-lasting Graves disease. Time point indicated: persistent/refractory GD, antithyroid drugs over 5 years with positive TRAb. The TCR library was made from RNA that had been extracted from PBMCs in TRIzol. Per germline, CDR1 KGHSH and CDR2 LQKENI. The CDR3 is 16 amino acids. The V segment lost 0 bases and the J segment 4 bases; nucleotides outside the gene matches: 5. Arm-PCR of CDR3 regions and iRepertoire HTBI primers were the basis on which TCR beta libraries were built. TCRdb re-analysed the multiplex PCR reads in MiXCR, keeping a single row per CDR3 protein. This sample has approximately 380,000 distinct CDR3 sequences; around 21% occur once, and the top ten carry around 21%.

The V gene is TRBV18, the J gene TRBJ2-2, with 7 bases matching TRBD1. This clonotype was sampled from a female donor with Graves disease. The starting material was peripheral blood mononuclear cells (PBMCs), obtained when the disease was refractory, from a patient treated with antithyroid drugs. The DNA of the CDR3 is TGTGCCAGCTCACCACCAGACAGGGTCGGCACCGGGGAGCTGTTTTTT. Protein: CASSPPDRVGTGELFF.